Listed below are T cell receptor beta chains from one sample, sequenced in a study of shared clonotypes between healthy human individuals. Method: immunoSEQ multiplex PCR; TCRdb's copy keeps in-frame clones and lacks some. The data hold around 510,000 clones, with approximately 95% observed a single time. Sequences were obtained from naive CD4+ T cells sorted from blood. Source of these receptors: a woman under 40 in good health. Each CDR3 is given with its conserved first and last residue. A D gene is named only where the DNA matches it firmly. Not all rows give a size; the values are once, few, many and, for expanded clones, a class.

J: TRBJ1-1; D: .; size: .; V: TRBV6-5; length: 12; DNA: TGTGCCAGCAGTGGGAGCGGGCCCGAAGCTTTCTTT; CDR3: CASSGSGPEAFF
J: TRBJ2-5; D: .; size: .; V: TRBV23-1; length: 16; DNA: TGCGCCAGCAGTCAAGCGAGGGCCCTTCTAGAAGAGACCCAGTACTTC; CDR3: CASSQARALLEETQYF
J: TRBJ2-7; D: TRBD2; size: .; V: TRBV28; length: 14; DNA: TGTGCCAGCACCGGGGGGAGCGATCCCCTCGAGCAGTACTTC; CDR3: CASTGGSDPLEQYF
J: TRBJ2-5; D: .; size: .; V: TRBV2; length: 13; DNA: TGTGCCACCAGGCGGGGTTCCCAAGAGACCCAGTACTTC; CDR3: CATRRGSQETQYF
J: TRBJ2-7; D: .; size: .; V: TRBV28; length: 15; DNA: TGTGCCAGCAGGGCTAATGGGGGGTCCTACGAGCGGCAGTACTTC; CDR3: CASRANGGSYERQYF
J: TRBJ1-2; D: .; size: .; V: TRBV30; length: 13; DNA: TGTGCCTGGAGAGGGGGAGCTAACTATGGCTACACCTTC; CDR3: CAWRGGANYGYTF
J: TRBJ1-1; D: .; size: once; V: TRBV6-1; length: 12; DNA: TGTGCCAGCAGAAACAGGGCTACTGAAGCTTTCTTT; CDR3: CASRNRATEAFF
J: TRBJ1-4; D: .; size: few; V: TRBV6-1; length: 10; DNA: TGTGCCAGCAGTGCTGAAAAACTGTTTTTT; CDR3: CASSAEKLFF
J: TRBJ1-5; D: .; size: .; V: TRBV16; length: 15; DNA: TGTGCCAGCAGCCAAAAGGGAGGCAGGGAGCAGCCCCAGCATTTT; CDR3: CASSQKGGREQPQHF
J: TRBJ2-7; D: TRBD2; size: .; V: TRBV7-9; length: 14; DNA: TGTGCCAGCAGCTTAGGACTAGCGGTCTACGAGCAGTACTTC; CDR3: CASSLGLAVYEQYF
J: TRBJ2-2; D: .; size: .; V: TRBV6-6; length: 14; DNA: TGTGCCAGCAGTTACGGACTACCCCGTGAGGAGCTGTTTTTT; CDR3: CASSYGLPREELFF
J: TRBJ1-2; D: TRBD1; size: .; V: TRBV27; length: 17; DNA: TGTGCCAGCAGTTTATTGGGCCAGACAGGGGAGGGCTATGGCTACACCTTC; CDR3: CASSLLGQTGEGYGYTF
J: TRBJ1-4; D: .; size: .; V: TRBV6-6; length: 15; DNA: TGTGCCAGCAGTCCGGGGGGGGTCCGAGGTGAAAAACTGTTTTTT; CDR3: CASSPGGVRGEKLFF
J: TRBJ2-5; D: TRBD1; size: once; V: TRBV11-1; length: 13; DNA: TGTGCCAGCAGCTTTCGGACAGGAGAGACCCAGTACTTC; CDR3: CASSFRTGETQYF
J: TRBJ1-5; D: TRBD1; size: .; V: TRBV5-1; length: 20; DNA: TGCGCCAGCAGCTTGGCCTTTAGACAGGGGGAAAACTACAGCAATCAGCCCCAGCATTTT; CDR3: CASSLAFRQGENYSNQPQHF
J: TRBJ2-2; D: .; size: .; V: TRBV9; length: 19; DNA: TGTGCCAGCAGCAGCAACAGGGGTGCGGGAGCGGTGGAAGCCGGGGAGCTGTTTTTT; CDR3: CASSSNRGAGAVEAGELFF
J: TRBJ2-2; D: .; size: .; V: TRBV6-5; length: 14; DNA: TGTGCCAGCAGTTACTCGCCAGAGTCCGGGGAGCTGTTTTTT; CDR3: CASSYSPESGELFF
J: TRBJ1-1; D: .; size: .; V: TRBV27; length: 12; DNA: TGTGCCAGCTCCTATAGCGGCACTGAAGCTTTCTTT; CDR3: CASSYSGTEAFF
J: TRBJ2-5; D: .; size: .; V: TRBV10-2; length: 14; DNA: TGCGCCAGCAGTGACTTCAATTCCCAAGAGACCCAGTACTTC; CDR3: CASSDFNSQETQYF
J: TRBJ1-2; D: .; size: .; V: TRBV28; length: 12; DNA: TGTGCCAGCAGGACGCAGGGGAACGGCTACACCTTC; CDR3: CASRTQGNGYTF
J: TRBJ2-5; D: .; size: .; V: TRBV6-5; length: 15; DNA: TGTGCCAGCAGTTACTCGAACAGGTTGCAAGAGACCCAGTACTTC; CDR3: CASSYSNRLQETQYF
J: TRBJ2-7; D: .; size: few; V: TRBV28; length: 12; DNA: TGTGCCAGCCAAACGGGGGCATACGAGCAGTACTTC; CDR3: CASQTGAYEQYF
J: TRBJ2-1; D: TRBD2; size: .; V: TRBV30; length: 17; DNA: TGTGCCTGGACTGTAGGAGCGGGAGTCGAGACCTACAATGAGCAGTTCTTC; CDR3: CAWTVGAGVETYNEQFF
J: TRBJ2-7; D: TRBD2; size: .; V: TRBV6-5; length: 12; DNA: TGTGCCAGCAAGGCGGGAGTAAACGAGCAGTACTTC; CDR3: CASKAGVNEQYF
J: TRBJ2-7; D: TRBD1; size: .; V: TRBV11-2; length: 15; DNA: TGTGCCAGCAGCTGGGGACAGGGTCCCTCCTACGAGCAGTACTTC; CDR3: CASSWGQGPSYEQYF
J: TRBJ2-3; D: TRBD2; size: .; V: TRBV30; length: 16; DNA: TGTGCCTGGAGTGTATATTTAGCGGGAAGCACAGATACGCAGTATTTT; CDR3: CAWSVYLAGSTDTQYF
J: TRBJ2-1; D: .; size: once; V: TRBV28; length: 14; DNA: TGTGCCGTCAACGGGGGGCTGTGGGCCAATGAGCAGTTCTTC; CDR3: CAVNGGLWANEQFF
J: TRBJ1-2; D: .; size: .; V: TRBV18; length: 12; DNA: TGTGCCAGCTCACCACCGAGAGGTGGCTACACCTTC; CDR3: CASSPPRGGYTF
J: TRBJ1-4; D: TRBD1; size: .; V: TRBV6-1; length: 14; DNA: TGTGCCAGCAGTGAAGGGACAGGGGAAGAAAAACTGTTTTTT; CDR3: CASSEGTGEEKLFF
J: TRBJ2-1; D: TRBD2; size: .; V: TRBV5-1; length: 16; DNA: TGCGCCAGCAGCATCGGGGAGGGCCGCTCCTACAATGAGCAGTTCTTC; CDR3: CASSIGEGRSYNEQFF
J: TRBJ2-3; D: .; size: .; V: TRBV19; length: 15; DNA: TGTGCCAGTAGTCCCTCTATGCTGAACACAGATACGCAGTATTTT; CDR3: CASSPSMLNTDTQYF
J: TRBJ1-5; D: .; size: once; V: TRBV7-2; length: 15; DNA: TGTGCCAGCAGCCCCCGTCGGGGTAGCAATCAGCCCCAGCATTTT; CDR3: CASSPRRGSNQPQHF
J: TRBJ1-3; D: .; size: .; V: TRBV10-3; length: 17; DNA: TGTGCCATCAGTGATTGGGGCGCAGGAGACTCTGGAAACACCATATATTTT; CDR3: CAISDWGAGDSGNTIYF
J: TRBJ1-3; D: .; size: .; V: TRBV6-6; length: 13; DNA: TGTGCCAGCAATCCAGGACTGGGAAACACCATATATTTT; CDR3: CASNPGLGNTIYF
J: TRBJ2-3; D: TRBD2; size: .; V: TRBV6-1; length: 15; DNA: TGTGCCAGCAGTGACGGGACTAGCGGGAGAAACACGCAGTATTTT; CDR3: CASSDGTSGRNTQYF